This T cell receptor beta chain comes out of a study of blood T cell repertoires in COVID-19. As for the study in general: Donors in the United States, Italy and Spain gave samples during acute or convalescent COVID-19.

This CDR3 has 16 amino acids. Looked up from germline, CDR1 is SGHDT and CDR2 is YYEEEE. V gave up 4 bases and J gave up 4 bases; unmatched junction bases: 5. The assay was immunoSEQ multiplex PCR, and TCRdb's table has in-frame clones only and misses some. Here the sample spans 60,000 to 65,000 clones, approximately 81% being singletons. During active infection, Seattle patients enrolled and were then monitored through disease. The clonotype originates from a man between 60 and 75 years old with COVID-19, enrolled during active disease. V usage is TRBV5-6 and J usage is TRBJ2-2, with TRBD2 identical over 12 bases. The sequenced material came from peripheral blood. CDR3 loop: CASSHRTSGATGELFF. The DNA for the CDR3 is TGTGCCAGCAGCCATCGGACTAGCGGGGCCACCGGGGAGCTGTTTTTT.